This TCR beta chain emerged from a study of CD8 T cells in ankylosing spondylitis. There are a few counts of this clonotype. This CDR3 is built from 13 residues. The germline V gene has CDR1 ENHRY and CDR2 SYGVKD. The ends were cut back, 10 bases at V and 1 base at J, with 8 bases in the middle. TCRdb itself ran the 5' RACE reads through MiXCR, one entry per CDR3 protein. The table has fewer than 250,000 distinct CDR3 sequences, roughly a third seen once. The sequenced sample consisted of blood, either unsorted or a sorted T cell fraction (not recorded which). This TCR was sampled from a male donor with ankylosing spondylitis or in good health (not recorded which). V and J are TRBV10-3 and TRBJ2-6; D is possibly TRBD2 (5 bases). DNA for the CDR3: TGTGCCAATAGGGAGTCTGGGGCCAACGTCCTGACTTTC. Translating gives CANRESGANVLTF.